Below are 21 T cell receptor beta chains sequenced from a single sample in a study of T cells in Graves' hyperthyroidism and ophthalmopathy. Template material for amplifying TCR beta CDR3 regions consisted of RNA transcripts. The HTBI primer set was used in a first-round RT-PCR of the TCR CDR3. TCRdb ran MiXCR on the multiplex PCR reads and lists one entry per CDR3 protein. Counted here are 500,000 to 650,000 distinct CDR3 sequences, 35% to 50% occurring once; the ten biggest clones make up about two fifths. The sample comprised peripheral blood or thyroid tissue (not recorded which). These receptors were obtained from an adult woman with Graves' disease, either hyperthyroidism or ophthalmopathy (not recorded which).

The chain links TRBV7-9 to TRBJ1-1; D uncertain. Germline V gene lookup returns CDR1 SEHNR and CDR2 FQNEAQ (reference sequence). The V gene lost 9 bases and the J gene lost 0 bases, with 11 bases spanning the gap. The CDR3 has 13 amino acids. CDR3 DNA: TGTGCCAGTGCGGACGGCATGAACACTGAAGCTTTCTTT. As protein: CASADGMNTEAFF.

This chain uses TRBV5-5 with TRBJ2-7; TRBD1 matches at 9 bases. Germline CDR1 and CDR2: SGHKS and YYEKEE (reference sequence). The CDR3 is made up of 13 amino acids. J was trimmed by 6 bases and V by 5 bases; bases with no gene match: 6. The CDR3 loop is CASSSGTGSEQYF. The CDR3 coding sequence is TGTGCCAGCAGTTCCGGGACAGGGTCCGAGCAGTACTTC.

This CDR3 is CASSLGTEIQETQYF. The DNA for the CDR3 is TGTGCCAGCAGCCTAGGGACGGAGATACAAGAGACCCAGTACTTC. The chain couples TRBV7-9 to TRBJ2-5; D is possibly TRBD1 or TRBD2 (5 bases each). Germline CDR1 is SEHNR and CDR2 is FQNEAQ (reference sequence). V was pared by 5 bases and J by 2 bases, with 15 bases between. This CDR3 contains 15 residues.

This chain links TRBV20-1 with TRBJ1-4, with a possible D match to TRBD1 (6 bases). Germline loops: CDR1 DFQATT, CDR2 SNEGSKA (reference sequence). The germline V and J ends were trimmed by 3 bases and 3 bases, with 8 bases remaining between them. The CDR3 extends over 13 amino acids. This CDR3 reads CSARDSSNEKLFF. The CDR3 DNA sequence: TGCAGTGCTAGGGACAGTTCTAATGAAAAACTGTTTTTT.

This clonotype has at least ten counts. This chain connects TRBV20-1 to TRBJ1-4; 8 positions agree with TRBD1. The CDR3 runs 12 residues. J gave up 8 bases and V 4 bases, and 3 bases lay outside the gene matches. CDR1 is DFQATT and CDR2 is SNEGSKA in the germline V gene (reference sequence). CDR3 in DNA: TGCAGTGCTACCAGGACAGGGGAAAAACTGTTTTTT. Protein: CSATRTGEKLFF.

This clonotype was recorded many times. V usage is TRBV12-3 or TRBV12-4 and J usage is TRBJ1-1; possible D gene TRBD1, 5 bases. This CDR3 contains 13 residues. V shed 6 bases and J shed 1 base, with 9 bases lying between them. The CDR3 sequence: CASSRQGNTEAFF. The CDR3 nucleotides read TGTGCCAGCAGCCGCCAGGGGAACACTGAAGCTTTCTTT.

The chain employs TRBV19 and TRBJ2-7; TRBD2 is a possible D gene (5 bases). The CDR3 has 15 residues. Trimming cost V 6 bases and J 0 bases, with 15 bases left between them. Germline assignment: CDR1 LNHDA and CDR2 SQIVND (reference sequence). The CDR3 DNA sequence: TGTGCCAGTAGGATGAGAGCGGAAAGCTCCTACGAGCAGTACTTC. Translated, it gives CASRMRAESSYEQYF.

The rearrangement joins TRBV20-1 to TRBJ1-1; TRBD1 might be the D (6 bases). The germline gives CDR1 DFQATT, CDR2 SNEGSKA (reference sequence). This CDR3 spans 13 amino acids. V dropped 0 bases and J dropped 3 bases, with 8 bases sitting between them. The CDR3 bases are TGCAGTGCTAGAGAGGGGGCATACACTGAAGCTTTCTTT. It codes for CSAREGAYTEAFF.

This clonotype was detected a few times. The rearrangement joins TRBV3-1 to TRBJ2-7; 11 bases align to TRBD2. This CDR3 contains 15 residues. The junction had 6 bases not matched to a gene; V was cut back by 6 bases and J by 2 bases. CDR1 and CDR2 (germline): LGHDT, YNNKEL (reference sequence). The chain's CDR3 is CASSQTSGGTYEQYF. The DNA of the CDR3 is TGTGCCAGCAGTCAAACTAGCGGGGGAACCTACGAGCAGTACTTC.

V and J are TRBV7-2 and TRBJ2-7, with D hard to call. The V end lost 8 bases, the J end lost 5 bases, and 13 bases lay between the germline ends. The CDR3 has 12 residues. Germline CDR1 is SGHTA and CDR2 is FQGNSA. CDR3 region: CASGGDGDEQYF. For the CDR3, the DNA is TGTGCCAGCGGTGGGGATGGCGACGAGCAGTACTTC.

This clonotype came up many times. The chain carries TRBV29-1 and TRBJ1-1, with D perhaps matching TRBD1 (5 bases). Germline lookup yields CDR1 SQVTM and CDR2 ANQGSEA. V was cut by 5 bases and J by 2 bases, with 12 bases left in between. CDR3 length: 13 amino acids. For the CDR3, the DNA is TGCAGCGTTCAGGGCAAGCTAAACACTGAAGCTTTCTTT. Translated, it gives CSVQGKLNTEAFF.

The chain uses TRBV30 and TRBJ1-1; no definite D call. Germline values: CDR1 GTSNPN, CDR2 SVGIG (reference sequence). With 1 base removed from V and 11 bases from J, the gap between germline ends came to 11 bases. CDR3 length: 11 amino acids. The CDR3 bases are TGTGCCTGGAGTGACCTCTCGGGGGCTTTCTTT. This translates into CAWSDLSGAFF.

This clonotype was counted ten times or more. The J gene is TRBJ1-2, the V gene TRBV4-2; D remains ambiguous. Trimming left V 0 bases short and J 4 bases short, with 12 bases between. CDR1 is LGHNA, CDR2 YNFKEQ, per germline. The CDR3 is 15 amino acids. CDR3 bases: TGTGCCAGCAGCCAAGATTGGAGTCGGAGCTATGGCTACACCTTC. Amino acids: CASSQDWSRSYGYTF.

This clonotype was detected only once. This chain uses TRBV7-8 with TRBJ2-5; 13 bases agree with TRBD2. Germline CDR1 SGHVS, CDR2 FQNEAQ. This CDR3 region has 17 residues. The junction had 11 bases not matched to a gene; V was cut back by 7 bases and J by 3 bases. CDR3: CASTLLPGTSGEETQYF. DNA of the CDR3: TGTGCCAGCACCCTCCTTCCGGGGACTAGCGGGGAAGAGACCCAGTACTTC.

In its sample, this clonotype was seen many times. The chain joins TRBV15 to TRBJ2-3; tentative D call: TRBD1 (6 bases). CDR1 is LNHNV, CDR2 YYDKDF, per germline (reference sequence). Trimming stripped 5 bases from V and 0 bases from J, with 12 bases between. The length of the CDR3 is 15 residues. CDR3 nucleotide sequence: TGTGCCACCAGCTCCCGGACAGCAAGCACAGATACGCAGTATTTT. Its protein product is CATSSRTASTDTQYF. The full variable domain, its missing parts supplied by reference TRBV15 and TRBJ2-3, is DAMVIQNPRYQVTQFGKPVTLSCSQTLNHNVMYWYQQKSSQAPKLLFHYYDKDFNNEADTPDNFQSRRPNTSFCFLDIRSPGLGDTAMYLCATSSRTASTDTQYFGPGTRLTVL.

This clonotype was recorded many times. The chain couples TRBV5-1 to TRBJ2-7; D remains ambiguous. The CDR3 covers 14 residues. Trimming stripped 0 bases from V and 7 bases from J, with 14 bases between. The germline CDR1 and CDR2 sequences are SGHRS and YFSETQ. This chain's CDR3 is CASSLEKVGGEQYF. CDR3 coding DNA: TGCGCCAGCAGCTTGGAAAAAGTTGGCGGAGAGCAGTACTTC.

This clonotype was seen at least ten times. The chain couples TRBV6-5 to TRBJ1-1, with D possibly TRBD1 on 5 matching bases. V was trimmed by 2 bases and J by 0 bases, leaving 10 bases between them. Germline loops: CDR1 MNHEY, CDR2 SVGAGI. This CDR3 comprises 15 residues. This CDR3 reads CASSYDVGVNTEAFF. The CDR3 DNA is TGTGCCAGCAGTTACGACGTGGGGGTGAACACTGAAGCTTTCTTT.

This clonotype was picked up a small number of times. The CDR3 DNA reads as TGTGCCAGCAGTTTATTTGGGACAGGGAGAAATCAGCCCCAGCATTTT. It codes for CASSLFGTGRNQPQHF. The rearrangement joins TRBV25-1 to TRBJ1-5; TRBD1 matches at 9 bases. This CDR3 has 16 residues. The germline V gene has CDR1 MGHDK and CDR2 SYGVNS. Losses at the gene ends were 5 bases for V and 4 bases for J; bases not matched to a gene: 9.

V is TRBV7-9 and J is TRBJ1-1, with D maybe TRBD1 (6 bases). Trimming took 1 base from V and 6 from J, leaving 12 bases between them. The CDR3 runs 14 residues. Germline lookup yields CDR1 SEHNR and CDR2 FQNEAQ (reference sequence). The CDR3 spells CASSLDTGRAEAFF. CDR3 sequence (DNA): TGTGCCAGCAGCTTAGACACAGGGCGGGCTGAAGCTTTCTTT.

This clonotype appeared many times. The CDR3 loop reads CASSLNGQSNQPQHF. The CDR3 DNA follows: TGTGCCAGCAGCTTAAATGGACAGTCTAATCAGCCCCAGCATTTT. This chain connects TRBV7-9 to TRBJ1-5, with D maybe TRBD1 (6 bases). Germline CDR1 is SEHNR and CDR2 is FQNEAQ (reference sequence). The germline V and J ends were trimmed by 2 bases and 4 bases, with 12 bases remaining between them. This CDR3 spans 15 amino acids.

CDR3 sequence: CASSLPSMNTEAFF. CDR3 nucleotide sequence: TGTGCCAGCAGCTTACCCAGCATGAACACTGAAGCTTTCTTT. This chain uses TRBV7-2 with TRBJ1-1; D is ambiguous. Germline V gene sequence: CDR1 SGHTA, CDR2 FQGNSA. The CDR3 has 14 amino acids. The ends were cut back, 2 bases at V and 0 bases at J, with 7 bases in the middle.